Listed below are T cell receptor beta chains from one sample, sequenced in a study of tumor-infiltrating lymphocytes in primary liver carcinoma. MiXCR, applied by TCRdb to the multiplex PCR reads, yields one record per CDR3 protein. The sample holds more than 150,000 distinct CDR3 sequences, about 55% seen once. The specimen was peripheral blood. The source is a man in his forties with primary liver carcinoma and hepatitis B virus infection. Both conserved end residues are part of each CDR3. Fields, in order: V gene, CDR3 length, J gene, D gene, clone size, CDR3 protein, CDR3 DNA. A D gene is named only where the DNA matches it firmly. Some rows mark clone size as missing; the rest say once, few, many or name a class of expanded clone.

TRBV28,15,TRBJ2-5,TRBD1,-,CASSLLGTVQETQYF,TGTGCCAGCAGTTTACTCGGGACAGTCCAAGAGACCCAGTACTTC
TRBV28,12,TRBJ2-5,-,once,CASRGAQETQYF,TGTGCCAGCAGGGGGGCCCAAGAGACCCAGTACTTC
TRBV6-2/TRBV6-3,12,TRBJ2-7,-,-,CASRDTVYEQYF,TGTGCCAGCAGAGACACAGTCTACGAGCAGTACTTC
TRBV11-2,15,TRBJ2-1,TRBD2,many,CASSLGPTTSGKQFF,TGTGCCAGCAGCTTAGGGCCTACCACTAGCGGAAAGCAGTTCTTC
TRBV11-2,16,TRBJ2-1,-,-,CVSSLGIGPAMGEQFF,TGTGTCAGCAGCTTGGGTATCGGACCAGCCATGGGCGAGCAGTTCTTC
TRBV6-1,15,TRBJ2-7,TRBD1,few,CASSLDGTGSYEQYF,TGTGCCAGCAGTTTAGATGGGACAGGGAGTTACGAGCAGTACTTC
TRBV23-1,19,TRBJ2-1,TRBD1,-,CASSQSRGPAYVSYNEQFF,TGCGCCAGCAGTCAATCTAGGGGGCCAGCCTACGTTAGCTACAATGAGCAGTTCTTC
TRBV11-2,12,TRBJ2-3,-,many,CASSSGVDTQYF,TGTGCCAGCAGCTCGGGGGTAGATACGCAGTATTTT
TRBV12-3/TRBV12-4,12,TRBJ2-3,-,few,CASRWSTETQYF,TGTGCCAGCAGATGGTCAACGGAAACGCAGTATTTT
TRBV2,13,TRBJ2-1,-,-,CASSADRYNEQFF,TGTGCCAGCAGTGCCGACAGGTACAATGAGCAGTTCTTC
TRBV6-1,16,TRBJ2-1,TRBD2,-,CANSEAVLAVYNEQFF,TGTGCCAACAGTGAAGCGGTGCTAGCGGTCTACAATGAGCAGTTCTTC
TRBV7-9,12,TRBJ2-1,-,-,CASSLAANEQFF,TGTGCCAGCAGCTTAGCAGCGAATGAGCAGTTCTTC
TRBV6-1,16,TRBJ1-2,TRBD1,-,CASSQTRQGHNYGYTF,TGTGCCAGCAGTCAGACCCGACAGGGACACAACTATGGCTACACCTTC
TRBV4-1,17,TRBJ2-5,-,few,CASSQDGNRANQETQYF,TGCGCCAGCAGCCAAGATGGGAACAGGGCGAACCAAGAGACCCAGTACTTC
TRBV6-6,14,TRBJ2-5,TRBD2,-,CASGGAGGQETQYF,TGCGCCAGCGGGGGGGCGGGAGGCCAAGAGACCCAGTACTTC
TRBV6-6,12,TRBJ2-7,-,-,CASSYSDYEQYF,TGTGCCAGCAGTTACTCGGACTACGAGCAGTACTTC
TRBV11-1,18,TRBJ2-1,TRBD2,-,CASSLTSGGLSPYNEQFF,TGTGCCAGTAGCCTTACTAGCGGGGGGCTCAGCCCCTACAATGAGCAGTTCTTC
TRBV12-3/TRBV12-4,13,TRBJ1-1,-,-,CASSFRGNTEAFF,TGTGCCAGCAGTTTTCGGGGGAACACTGAAGCTTTCTTT
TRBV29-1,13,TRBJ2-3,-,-,CSVKWEFADMQYF,TGCAGCGTTAAATGGGAGTTCGCAGATATGCAGTATTTT
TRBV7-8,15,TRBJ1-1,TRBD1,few,CASSPSRGVTAEAFF,TGTGCCAGCAGCCCTTCCAGGGGGGTAACTGCCGAAGCTTTCTTT
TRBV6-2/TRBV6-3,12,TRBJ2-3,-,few,CASSYVRDTQYF,TGTGCCAGCAGTTACGTCCGAGATACGCAGTATTTT
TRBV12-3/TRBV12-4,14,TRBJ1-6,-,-,CASSLVRDNSPLHF,TGTGCCAGCAGTTTGGTCAGGGATAATTCACCCCTCCACTTT
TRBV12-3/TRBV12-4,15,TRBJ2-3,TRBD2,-,CGSRSSGRTADTQYF,TGTGGCAGCAGGAGTAGCGGGAGAACTGCAGATACGCAGTATTTT
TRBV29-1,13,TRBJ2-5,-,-,CSVPEGNWETQYF,TGCAGCGTTCCTGAGGGGAATTGGGAGACCCAGTACTTC
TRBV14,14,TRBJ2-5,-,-,CASSALSHQETQYF,TGTGCCAGCAGCGCCCTCAGTCATCAAGAGACCCAGTACTTC
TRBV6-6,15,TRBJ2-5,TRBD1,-,CASSSLPGQGETQCF,TGTGCCAGCAGTTCCCTCCCGGGACAGGGAGAGACCCAGTGCTTC
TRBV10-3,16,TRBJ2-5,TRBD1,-,CAIRDRDRGDQETQYF,TGTGCCATCAGGGACCGGGACAGGGGGGACCAAGAGACCCAGTACTTC
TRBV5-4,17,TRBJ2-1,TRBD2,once,CASSLGPTSGGANEQFF,TGTGCCAGCAGCTTGGGCCCCACTAGCGGGGGAGCCAATGAGCAGTTCTTC
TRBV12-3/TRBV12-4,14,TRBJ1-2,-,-,CTSSPSGLRYGYTF,TGTACCAGCAGTCCTTCGGGACTGCGCTATGGCTACACCTTC
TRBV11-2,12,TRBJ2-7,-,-,CACRRDNLEQYF,TGTGCCTGCAGACGGGACAACCTAGAGCAGTACTTC
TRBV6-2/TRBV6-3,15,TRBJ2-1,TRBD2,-,CASSFAASGINEQFF,TGTGCCAGCAGTTTTGCGGCTAGCGGGATCAATGAGCAGTTCTTC
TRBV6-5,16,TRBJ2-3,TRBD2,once,CASSPLTSGITDTHYF,TGTGCCAGCAGCCCACTTACTAGCGGGATCACAGATACGCACTATTTT
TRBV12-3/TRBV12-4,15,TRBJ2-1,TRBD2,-,CASSLRQRGGDEQFF,TGTGCCAGCAGTTTAAGGCAGCGGGGAGGGGATGAGCAGTTCTTC
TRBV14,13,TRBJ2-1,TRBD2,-,CAMRSGSRNEQFF,TGTGCCATGAGGAGCGGGAGTCGGAATGAGCAGTTCTTC
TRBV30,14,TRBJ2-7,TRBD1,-,CAWSPGTGLNEQYF,TGTGCCTGGAGCCCCGGGACAGGGCTAAACGAGCAGTACTTC
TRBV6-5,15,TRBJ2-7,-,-,CASSPAAVASYEQYF,TGTGCCAGCAGTCCGGCGGCGGTGGCTTCCTACGAGCAGTACTTC
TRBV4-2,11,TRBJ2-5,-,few,CASRGDETQYF,TGTGCCAGCAGAGGAGATGAGACCCAGTACTTC
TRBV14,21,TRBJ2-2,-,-,CASSPRPGPRDSVGDTGELFF,TGTGCCAGCAGCCCCCGGCCGGGCCCTAGAGATTCGGTGGGGGACACCGGGGAGCTGTTTTTT
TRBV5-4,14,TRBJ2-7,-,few,CASSWGVGSYEQYF,TGTGCCAGCAGCTGGGGGGTCGGCTCCTACGAGCAGTACTTC
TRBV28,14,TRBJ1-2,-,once,CASSLGVGQYGYTF,TGTGCCAGCAGTTTGGGTGTGGGTCAGTATGGCTACACCTTC
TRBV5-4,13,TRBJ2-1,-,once,CASSWTLVNEQFF,TGTGCCAGCAGCTGGACCTTAGTGAATGAGCAGTTCTTC
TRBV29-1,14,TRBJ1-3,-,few,CSVEGGSSGNTIYF,TGCAGCGTGGAGGGGGGGAGCTCTGGAAACACCATATATTTT
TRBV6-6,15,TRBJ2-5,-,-,CASSSHQSGQETQYF,TGTGCCAGCAGTTCCCATCAGAGCGGCCAAGAGACCCAGTACTTC
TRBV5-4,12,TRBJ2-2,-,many,CASRDRAGELFF,TGTGCCAGCAGGGATCGGGCCGGGGAGCTGTTTTTT
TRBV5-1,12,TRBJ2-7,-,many,CASTDLGAEQYF,TGCGCCAGCACCGATTTAGGGGCCGAGCAGTACTTC
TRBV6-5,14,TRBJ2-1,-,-,CASSSSGLFNEQFF,TGTGCCAGCAGTTCCTCGGGCCTTTTCAATGAGCAGTTCTTC
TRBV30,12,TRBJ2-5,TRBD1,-,CAGQQGAGTQYF,TGTGCCGGACAACAGGGGGCTGGGACCCAGTACTTC
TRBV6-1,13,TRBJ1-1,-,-,CASTVSGSPEAFF,TGTGCCAGCACTGTTTCAGGGAGCCCTGAAGCTTTCTTT
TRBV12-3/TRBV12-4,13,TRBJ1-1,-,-,CASSPAPRVEAFF,TGTGCCAGCAGCCCCGCCCCTAGGGTAGAAGCTTTCTTT
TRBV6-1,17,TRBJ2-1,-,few,CASSEGIKRLLNNEQFF,TGTGCCAGCAGTGAAGGGATAAAGCGCCTACTAAACAATGAGCAGTTCTTC
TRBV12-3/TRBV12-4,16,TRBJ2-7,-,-,CASSPGWVAGSYEQYF,TGTGCCAGCAGTCCAGGGTGGGTGGCGGGCTCCTACGAGCAGTACTTC
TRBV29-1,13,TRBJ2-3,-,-,CSSEGGGTDTQYF,TGCAGCTCGGAGGGGGGGGGCACAGATACGCAGTATTTT
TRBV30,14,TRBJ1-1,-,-,CAWSAGRGNTEAFF,TGTGCCTGGAGCGCAGGAAGAGGGAACACTGAAGCTTTCTTT
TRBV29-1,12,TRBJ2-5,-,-,CSAWESRWTQYF,TGCAGCGCCTGGGAGAGCAGGTGGACCCAGTACTTC